The source of this TCR beta chain is a study of CD8+CD57+ T cells in acquired aplastic anemia. Across the study: DNA recovered from sorted CD4+ and CD8+ cells had a mean of about 3.5 ug. Study-wide points: The study identified about 30 CD8+ CDR3 sequences shared by patients and controls. A significant difference in CD8+ Simpson's diversity between patients and controls was not found.

As to this clonotype: As yet, its antigen is unknown.

All patients picked for sequencing had shown, by flow cytometry, an expansion of CD8+CD57+ cells. Genomic DNA was employed as the template in profiling TCR beta VDJ and CDR3. Using its own MiXCR run on the reads, TCRdb lists one record per CDR3 protein. The sample has under 150,000 distinct CDR3 sequences, approximately 36% seen once. V lost 1 base to trimming and J lost 10 bases, with 14 bases between them. Germline loops: CDR1 DFQATT, CDR2 SNEGSKA (reference sequence). CDR3 size: 13 residues. The specimen sequenced was sorted CD4+, CD8+, or CD8+CD57+ T cells (not recorded which) from PBMCs. The rearrangement uses TRBV20-1 and TRBJ1-5; TRBD1 is a possible D gene (5 bases). The sequence derives from a human donor with aplastic anemia. The CDR3 here is CSARAQASGPQHF. The CDR3 DNA reads TGCAGTGCTAGAGCACAGGCGAGCGGACCCCAGCATTTT.